This T cell receptor (beta chain) was sequenced for a study of Graves' ophthalmopathy and Graves' hyperthyroidism. The authors amplified TCR beta CDR3 regions from RNA transcripts. An initial RT-PCR round employing HTBI primers preceded a second-round multiplex PCR. Using its own MiXCR run on the multiplex PCR reads, TCRdb lists one record per CDR3 protein. The sample yields around 600,000 distinct CDR3 sequences, more than 40% seen once. Sample: peripheral blood. This receptor was identified in an adult man with Graves' ophthalmopathy.

CDR3 DNA sequence: TGTGCCAGCTCACCGGAACGGGTCGCACAGGGTTTTGGTTGGCAGTACTTC. It yields the protein CASSPERVAQGFGWQYF. The rearrangement joins TRBV2 to TRBJ2-7; D perhaps matches TRBD1 (6 bases). Trimming cost V 8 bases and J 9 bases, with 32 bases left between them. This CDR3 comprises 17 residues. Germline CDR1 and CDR2: SNHLY and FYNNEI.